Each of the 8 T cell receptor beta chains below was sequenced from the same sample in a study of OX40 agonist ivuxolimab in advanced cancers. The assay was immunoSEQ multiplex PCR, and TCRdb's table has in-frame clones only and misses some. In the table there are around 23,000 clones, around nine tenths of which are singletons. This material consisted of CD4+ or CD8+ T cells sorted from blood, taken in a trial of the OX40 agonist ivuxolimab. The receptors derive from an adult with an advanced solid tumor such as melanoma, head and neck, liver or kidney cancer.

V gene TRBV6-1 combines with J gene TRBJ2-5; TRBD1 agrees at 7 bases. Unmatched junction bases numbered 7, after V lost 2 bases and J lost 4 bases. Germline CDR1 and CDR2: MNHNS and SASEGT. The CDR3 consists of 15 residues. The DNA of the CDR3 is TGTGCCAGCAGTGAAAGGGGGCGGCTTGGAGAGACCCAGTACTTC. As protein: CASSERGRLGETQYF.

The V gene is TRBV28, the J gene TRBJ2-7, with 9 nucleotides matching TRBD1. Trimming cost V 4 bases and J 5 bases; bases outside gene matches: 21. The CDR3 totals 19 residues. Germline V gives CDR1 MDHEN, CDR2 SYDVKM. The CDR3 protein is CASSSPPWASGRQGDEQYF. In DNA form, the CDR3 reads TGTGCCAGCAGTTCTCCCCCCTGGGCGAGCGGAAGACAGGGGGACGAGCAGTACTTC.

This chain's CDR3 is CASSMGEQFF. CDR3 nucleotides: TGTGCCAGTAGTATGGGGGAGCAGTTCTTC. The genes are TRBV19 and TRBJ2-1; D is uncertain. The CDR3 totals 10 residues. The germline CDR1 and CDR2 sequences are LNHDA and SQIVND (reference sequence). V was trimmed by 3 bases and J by 10 bases, leaving 4 bases between them.

This sequence joins TRBV19 and TRBJ2-7; TRBD2 is a possible D gene (6 bases). In germline, CDR1 is LNHDA, CDR2 SQIVND (reference sequence). This CDR3 has 14 amino acids. The ends were cut back, 6 bases at V and 2 bases at J, with 14 bases in the middle. The CDR3 nucleotides are TGTGCCAGTAGCCGCGGGATTACCACCTACGAGCAGTACTTC. It encodes CASSRGITTYEQYF.

The chain has TRBV9 and TRBJ2-1; D may be TRBD2 (6 bases). The germline V gene has CDR1 SGDLS and CDR2 YYNGEE. This CDR3 region has 14 residues. The V and J ends lost 3 bases and 8 bases respectively, with 15 bases between them. The CDR3 sequence: CASSARLGFHEQFF. CDR3 DNA sequence: TGTGCCAGCAGCGCTCGACTAGGTTTTCATGAGCAGTTCTTC. Drawing the rest from reference TRBV9 and TRBJ2-1, the complete variable domain is DSGVTQTPKHLITATGQRVTLRCSPRSGDLSVYWYQQSLDQGLQFLIQYYNGEERAKGNILERFSAQQFPDLHSELNLSSLELGDSALYFCASSARLGFHEQFFGPGTRLTVL.

The rearrangement links TRBV2 to TRBJ2-1, with 11 positions matching TRBD2. CDR3 length equals 16 residues. V dropped 6 bases and J dropped 5; count of bases not matched to a gene: 9. Germline V gene data show CDR1 as SNHLY and CDR2 as FYNNEI. The CDR3 bases are TGTGCCAGCAGGGCGACTAGCGGGATCTACAACAATGAGCAGTTCTTC. As protein: CASRATSGIYNNEQFF.

The rearrangement uses TRBV19 and TRBJ1-1, with TRBD1 matching 8 bases. CDR1 is LNHDA and CDR2 is SQIVND in the germline V gene (reference sequence). CDR3 size: 13 residues. The J segment lost 4 bases and the V segment lost 6 bases, leaving 4 bases of the junction unmatched. In nucleotides, the CDR3 is TGTGCCAGTAGATGGACAGGGCCCACTGAAGCTTTCTTT. Amino acids: CASRWTGPTEAFF.

This clone was observed a single time. V gene TRBV10-3 combines with J gene TRBJ2-7; unclear D gene. Germline assignment: CDR1 ENHRY and CDR2 SYGVKD. V gave up 0 bases and J gave up 7 bases, with 7 bases separating them. The CDR3 runs 12 residues. The CDR3 reads CAISESGWEQYF. As DNA, the CDR3 is TGTGCCATCAGTGAGTCGGGTTGGGAGCAGTACTTC.